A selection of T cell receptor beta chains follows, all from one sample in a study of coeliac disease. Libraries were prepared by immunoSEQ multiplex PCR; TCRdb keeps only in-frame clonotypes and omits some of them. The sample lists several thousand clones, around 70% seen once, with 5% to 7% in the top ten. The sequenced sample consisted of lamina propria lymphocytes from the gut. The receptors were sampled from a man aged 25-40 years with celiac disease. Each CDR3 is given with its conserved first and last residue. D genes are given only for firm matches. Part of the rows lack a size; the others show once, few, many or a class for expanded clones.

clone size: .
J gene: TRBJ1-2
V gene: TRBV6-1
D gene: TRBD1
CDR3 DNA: TGTGCCAGCAGTGCACAGGGGACCTATGGCTACACCTTC
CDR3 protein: CASSAQGTYGYTF

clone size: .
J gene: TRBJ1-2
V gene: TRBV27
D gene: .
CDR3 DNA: TGTGCCAGCAGTCCCCTCGCAGGGGAAGGCTACACCTTC
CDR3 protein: CASSPLAGEGYTF

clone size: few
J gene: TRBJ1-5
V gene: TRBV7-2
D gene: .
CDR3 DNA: TGTGCCAGCAGCTTAGATGGGGGCACTCAGCCCCAGCATTTT
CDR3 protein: CASSLDGGTQPQHF

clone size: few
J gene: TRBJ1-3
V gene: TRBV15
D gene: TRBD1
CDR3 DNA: TGTGCCACCAGCAGGGTGATACAGGGGGTCTCTGGAAACACCATATATTTT
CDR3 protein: CATSRVIQGVSGNTIYF

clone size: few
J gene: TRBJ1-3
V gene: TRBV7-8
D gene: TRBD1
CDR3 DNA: TGTGCCAGCAGCTTAGCACCGGGACAGGGGGGCCAAACGACCATATATTTT
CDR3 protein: CASSLAPGQGGQTTIYF

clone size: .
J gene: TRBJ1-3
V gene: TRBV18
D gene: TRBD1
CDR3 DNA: TGTGCCAGCTCGTCGACCGGGACAGGGATTGGAAACACCATATATTTT
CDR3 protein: CASSSTGTGIGNTIYF

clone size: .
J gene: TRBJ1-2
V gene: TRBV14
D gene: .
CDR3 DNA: TGTGCCAGCAGCCCACGTGCTGAAGTAGGCCGGGATGGCTACACCTTC
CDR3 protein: CASSPRAEVGRDGYTF

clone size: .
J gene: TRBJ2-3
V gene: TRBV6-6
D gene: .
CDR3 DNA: TGTGCCAGCAGTCAGACGGACAATACGCAGTATTTT
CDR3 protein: CASSQTDNTQYF

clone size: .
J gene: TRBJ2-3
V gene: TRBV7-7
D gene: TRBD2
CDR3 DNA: TGTGCCAGCAGCTCCTCGGGACTAGCGGGGCCACAGTATTTT
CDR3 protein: CASSSSGLAGPQYF

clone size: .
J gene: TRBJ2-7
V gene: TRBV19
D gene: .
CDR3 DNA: TGTGCCAGTAGCAATGGGGAGCCCTCCTACGAGCAGTACTTC
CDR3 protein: CASSNGEPSYEQYF

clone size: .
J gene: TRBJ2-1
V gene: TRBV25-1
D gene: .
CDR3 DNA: TGTGCCAGCAGTGATTCGGGGTCTTTCTACAATGAGCAGTTCTTC
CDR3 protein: CASSDSGSFYNEQFF

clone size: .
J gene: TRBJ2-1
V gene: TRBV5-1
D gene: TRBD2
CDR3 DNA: TGCGCCAGCAGTTCAAGCGGGAGGGTCGGAAATGAGCAGTTCTTC
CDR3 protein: CASSSSGRVGNEQFF

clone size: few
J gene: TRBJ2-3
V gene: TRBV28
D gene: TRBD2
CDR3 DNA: TGTGCCAGCAGGACTAGCGGGAGCGGGGATACGCAGTATTTT
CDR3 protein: CASRTSGSGDTQYF

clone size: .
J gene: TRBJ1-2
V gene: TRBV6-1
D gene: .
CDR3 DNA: TGTGCCAGCAGTGTGGGGCACTATGGCTACACCTTC
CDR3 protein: CASSVGHYGYTF

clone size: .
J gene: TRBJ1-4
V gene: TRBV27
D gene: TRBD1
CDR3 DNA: TGTGCCAGCAGTTTAAGGGGGACAGGGGGCCTCAATGAAAAACTGTTTTTT
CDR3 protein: CASSLRGTGGLNEKLFF

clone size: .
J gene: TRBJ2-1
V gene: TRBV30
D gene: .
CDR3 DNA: TGTGCCTGGAGTAGCTACGGCAATGAGCAGTTCTTC
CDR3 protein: CAWSSYGNEQFF

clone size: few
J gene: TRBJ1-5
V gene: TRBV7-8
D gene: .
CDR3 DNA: TGTGCCAGCAGCTCAACAGGGTTGGGTGGTAGCAATCAGCCCCAGCATTTT
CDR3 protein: CASSSTGLGGSNQPQHF

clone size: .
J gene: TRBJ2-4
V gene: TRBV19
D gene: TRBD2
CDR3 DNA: TGTGCCAGTAGTGGCGGGAGGCTGTACTTC
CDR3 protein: CASSGGRLYF

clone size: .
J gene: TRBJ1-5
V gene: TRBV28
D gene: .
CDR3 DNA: TGTGCCAGCAGTTTAGTATCGGGGAATCAGCCCCAGCATTTT
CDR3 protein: CASSLVSGNQPQHF

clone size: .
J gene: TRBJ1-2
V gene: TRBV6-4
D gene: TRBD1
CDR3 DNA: TGTGCCAGCAGTGACGGGACAGGGAACGGCTACACCTTC
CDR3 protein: CASSDGTGNGYTF

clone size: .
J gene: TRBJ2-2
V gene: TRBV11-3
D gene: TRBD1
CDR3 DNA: TGTGCCAGCAGCGACCCCCGACAGGGAGTCACCGGGGAGCTGTTTTTT
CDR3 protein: CASSDPRQGVTGELFF

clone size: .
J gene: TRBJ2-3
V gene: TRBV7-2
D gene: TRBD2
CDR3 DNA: TGTGCCAGCAGCTTAGTGGGACTAGCGCTACTACCCACAGATACGCAGTATTTT
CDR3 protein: CASSLVGLALLPTDTQYF

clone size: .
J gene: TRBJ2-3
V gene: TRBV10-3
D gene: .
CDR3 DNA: TGTGCCATCAGTGGCCCACAGGGAGGCACAGATACGCAGTATTTT
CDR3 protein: CAISGPQGGTDTQYF

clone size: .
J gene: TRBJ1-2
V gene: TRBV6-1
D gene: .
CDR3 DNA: TGTGCCAGCAGTGTAGGGGGGGACTATGGCTACACCTTC
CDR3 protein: CASSVGGDYGYTF

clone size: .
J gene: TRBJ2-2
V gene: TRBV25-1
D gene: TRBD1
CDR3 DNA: TGTGCCAGCAGTTCCGGGACAGTCTCCACCGGGGAGCTGTTTTTT
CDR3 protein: CASSSGTVSTGELFF

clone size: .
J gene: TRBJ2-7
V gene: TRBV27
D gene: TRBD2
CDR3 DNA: TGTGCCAGCAGTTCTAGCGGGGGCCCGACCTACGAGCAGTACTTC
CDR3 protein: CASSSSGGPTYEQYF

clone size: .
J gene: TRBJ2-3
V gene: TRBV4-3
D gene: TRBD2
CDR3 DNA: TGCGCCAGCAGCCTGTTTTTACTAGCGGGAGGGCCCGGCGGCACAGATACGCAGTATTTT
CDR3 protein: CASSLFLLAGGPGGTDTQYF

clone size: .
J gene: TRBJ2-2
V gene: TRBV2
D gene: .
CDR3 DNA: TGTGCCAGCAGTACGAGGAACACCGGGGAGCTGTTTTTT
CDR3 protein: CASSTRNTGELFF

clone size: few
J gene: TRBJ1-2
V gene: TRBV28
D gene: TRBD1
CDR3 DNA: TGTGCCAGCAGTTTAGAGAGTTTCGGGACAGGGGTCATCTATGGCTACACCTTC
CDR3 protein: CASSLESFGTGVIYGYTF

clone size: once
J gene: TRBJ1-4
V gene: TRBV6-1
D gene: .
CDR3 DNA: TGTGCCAGCAGTCCCTCTTATAATGAAAAACTGTTTTTT
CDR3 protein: CASSPSYNEKLFF

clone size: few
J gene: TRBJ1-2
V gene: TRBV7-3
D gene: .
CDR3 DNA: TGTGCCAGCAGCCCCAGGTTTTCGGGGGGGCAATGGGGCTACACCTTC
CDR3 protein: CASSPRFSGGQWGYTF

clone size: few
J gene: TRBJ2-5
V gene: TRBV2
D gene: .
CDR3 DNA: TGTGCCAGCAGTGAAGGTCGTGGGGACATGGAGACCCAGTACTTC
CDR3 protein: CASSEGRGDMETQYF

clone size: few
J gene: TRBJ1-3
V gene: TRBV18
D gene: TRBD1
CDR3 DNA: TGTGCCAGCTCACCCAGGGCAGGGGGCGACTCTGGAAACACCATATATTTT
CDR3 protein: CASSPRAGGDSGNTIYF

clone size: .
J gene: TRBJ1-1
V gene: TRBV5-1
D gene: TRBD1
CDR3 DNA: TGCGCCAGCAGCGGAAGGACAGGGAACACTAAAGCTTTCTTT
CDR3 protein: CASSGRTGNTKAFF

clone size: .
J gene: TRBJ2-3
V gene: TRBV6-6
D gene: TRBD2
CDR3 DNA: TGTGCCAGCAGAAGCGGGGGGGCCACAGATACGCAGTATTTT
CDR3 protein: CASRSGGATDTQYF

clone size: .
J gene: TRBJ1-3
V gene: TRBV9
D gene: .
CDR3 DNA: TGTGCCAGCAGCGCAAGAAACAGGGTCTCTGGAAACACCATATATTTT
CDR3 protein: CASSARNRVSGNTIYF

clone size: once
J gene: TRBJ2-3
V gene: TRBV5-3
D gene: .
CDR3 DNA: TGTGCCAGAAGCTTGGCCGCAGGGCTCACAGATACGCAGTATTTT
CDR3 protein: CARSLAAGLTDTQYF

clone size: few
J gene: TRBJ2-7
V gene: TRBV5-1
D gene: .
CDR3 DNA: TGCGCCAGCAGCTTGATAGCGTATGGGTCCTACGAGCAGTACTTC
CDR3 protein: CASSLIAYGSYEQYF

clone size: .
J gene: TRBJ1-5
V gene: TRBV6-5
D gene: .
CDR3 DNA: TGTGCCAGCAGTTACTCTGGGGGCGGCAATCAGCCCCAGCATTTT
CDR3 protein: CASSYSGGGNQPQHF

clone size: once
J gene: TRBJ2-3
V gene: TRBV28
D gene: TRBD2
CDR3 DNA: TGTGCCAGCAGTTCACCTAGCGGGGGGGCAAGGCAGTATTTT
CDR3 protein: CASSSPSGGARQYF

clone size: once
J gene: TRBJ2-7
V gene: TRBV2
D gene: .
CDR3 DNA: TGTGCCAGCAGTTATTACGGAGGGGAGCAGTACTTC
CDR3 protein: CASSYYGGEQYF

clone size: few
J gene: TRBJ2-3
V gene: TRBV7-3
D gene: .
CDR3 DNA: TGTGCCAGCAGCCAAAGCCATATTAGCACAGATACGCAGTATTTT
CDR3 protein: CASSQSHISTDTQYF

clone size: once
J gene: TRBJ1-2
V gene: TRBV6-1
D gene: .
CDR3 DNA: TGTGCCAGCAGGACCACAGATACACTTAACTATGGCTACACCTTC
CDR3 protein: CASRTTDTLNYGYTF

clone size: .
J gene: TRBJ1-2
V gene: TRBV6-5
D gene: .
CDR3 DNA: TGTGCCAGCAGTGTGGGGCACTATGGCTACACCTTC
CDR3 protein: CASSVGHYGYTF

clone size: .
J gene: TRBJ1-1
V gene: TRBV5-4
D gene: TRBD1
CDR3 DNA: TGTGCCAGCAGCTGGGCCAGGGGGGCGAACACTGAAGCTTTCTTT
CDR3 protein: CASSWARGANTEAFF

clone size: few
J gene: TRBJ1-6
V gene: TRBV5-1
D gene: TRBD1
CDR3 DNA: TGCGCCAGCACCCCGGGACAGGGCAATTCACCCCTCCACTTT
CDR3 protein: CASTPGQGNSPLHF

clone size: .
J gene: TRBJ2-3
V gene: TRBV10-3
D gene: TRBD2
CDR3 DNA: TGTGCCATTGGAGGGGAGGGGACCACAGATACGCAGTATTTT
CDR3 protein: CAIGGEGTTDTQYF

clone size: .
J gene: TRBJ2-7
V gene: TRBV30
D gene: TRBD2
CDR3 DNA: TGTGCCTGGAGTGTGAGCGGGGGTCACGAGCAGTACTTC
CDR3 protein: CAWSVSGGHEQYF

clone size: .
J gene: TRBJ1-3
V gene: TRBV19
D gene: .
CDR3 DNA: TGTGCCAGCCCGACAGTCTCTGGAAACACCATATATTTT
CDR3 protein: CASPTVSGNTIYF

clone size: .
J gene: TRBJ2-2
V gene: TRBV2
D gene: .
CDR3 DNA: TGTGCCAGCAGTGAAGCCCTAAGGAGCGGGGAGCTGTTTTTT
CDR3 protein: CASSEALRSGELFF

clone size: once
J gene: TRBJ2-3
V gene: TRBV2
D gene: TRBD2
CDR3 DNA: TGTGCCAGCAAGGGGGTAGCGGGACGCACAGATACGCAGTATTTT
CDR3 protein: CASKGVAGRTDTQYF

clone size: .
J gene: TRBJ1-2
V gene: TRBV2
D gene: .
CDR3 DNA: TGTGCCAGCAATAGCCCGGACACGACAAACTATGGCTACACCTTC
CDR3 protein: CASNSPDTTNYGYTF

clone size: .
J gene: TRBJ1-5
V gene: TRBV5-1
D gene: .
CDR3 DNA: TGCGCCAGCAGCTTTGACAGCGGGAGCGATCAGCCCCAGCATTTT
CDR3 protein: CASSFDSGSDQPQHF

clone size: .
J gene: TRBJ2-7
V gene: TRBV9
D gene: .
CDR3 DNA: TGTGCCAGCAGCGTAGACGCAGGGAAATACGAGCAGTACTTC
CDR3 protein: CASSVDAGKYEQYF

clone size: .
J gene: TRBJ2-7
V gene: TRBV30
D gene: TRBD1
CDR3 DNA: TGTGCCTGGAGCTACGGGACAGGGCTTAACGAGCAGTACTTC
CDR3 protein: CAWSYGTGLNEQYF

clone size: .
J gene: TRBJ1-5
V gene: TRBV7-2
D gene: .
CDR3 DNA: TGTGCCAGCAGCGTTTGGGGGCAACCGAGCAATCAGCCCCAGCATTTT
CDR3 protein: CASSVWGQPSNQPQHF

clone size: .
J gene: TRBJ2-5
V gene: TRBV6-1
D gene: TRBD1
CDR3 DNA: TGTGCCAGCGAGACAGGGGGCGGTGAGACCCAGTACTTC
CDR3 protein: CASETGGGETQYF

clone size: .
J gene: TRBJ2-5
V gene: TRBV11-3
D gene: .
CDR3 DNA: TGTGCCAGCAGCCCGGAGGACAGCGAGACCCAGTACTTC
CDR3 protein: CASSPEDSETQYF

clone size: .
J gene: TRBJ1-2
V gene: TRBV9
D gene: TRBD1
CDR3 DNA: TGTGCCAGCAGCTCCTCAGGGGGCAAGAATTATGGCTACACCTTC
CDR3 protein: CASSSSGGKNYGYTF

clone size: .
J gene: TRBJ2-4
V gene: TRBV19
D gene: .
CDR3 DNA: TGTGCCAGTAGTAGCGGGACGGTCTTAGCCGGGAGTTTAGCCAAAAACATTCAGTACTTC
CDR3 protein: CASSSGTVLAGSLAKNIQYF